This TCR beta chain came from a study of control samples from healthy donors and cancer patients (dated by TCRdb to between 2020 and 2021). Germline trimming: 4 bases from V, 3 bases from J; junction bases outside gene matches: 7. CDR1 is given as SGHRS and CDR2 as YFSETQ, both from the germline V gene. CDR3 length: 15 amino acids, cysteine to phenylalanine. The sequence is cut down to CDR3 DNA, 45 bases in frame from base 1. Libraries came from the immunoSEQ multiplex PCR assay. Not all clones reach the TCRdb copy of this immuneACCESS table, which keeps in-frame sequences only. Checked studies attribute under half of the gap to unresolved V genes and leave the rest unexplained. The sample profile shows tens of thousands of clones; 86% of them were found once. The top ten clones comprise about 2.6% of the sample. To note about this clone: Its recognized antigen is unknown. Within one base of it there is no much larger clone, and no base qualities were kept.

The chain is assembled from TRBV5-1 and TRBJ2-1; TRBD1 lines up with 7 middle nucleotides. The sequenced sample consisted of PBMCs. This clonotype was obtained from a woman aged 45-59 years with lung cancer. This receptor has the CDR3 CASSLTGVYYNEQFF. The nucleotides read TGCGCCAGCAGCCTTACAGGGGTTTACTACAATGAGCAGTTCTTC.